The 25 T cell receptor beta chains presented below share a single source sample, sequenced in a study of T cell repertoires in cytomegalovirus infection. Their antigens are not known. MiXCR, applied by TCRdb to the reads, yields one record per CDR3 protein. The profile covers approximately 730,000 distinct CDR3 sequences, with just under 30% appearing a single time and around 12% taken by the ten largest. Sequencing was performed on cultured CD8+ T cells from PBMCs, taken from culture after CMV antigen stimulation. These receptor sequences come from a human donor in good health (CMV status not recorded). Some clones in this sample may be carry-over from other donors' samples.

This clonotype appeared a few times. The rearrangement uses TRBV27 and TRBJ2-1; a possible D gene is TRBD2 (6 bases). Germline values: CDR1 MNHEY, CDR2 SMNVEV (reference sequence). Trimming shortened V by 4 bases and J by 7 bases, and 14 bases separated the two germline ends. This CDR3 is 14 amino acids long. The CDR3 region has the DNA TGTGCCAGCAGTTCCGGGACTCCCGGAAATGAGCAGTTCTTC. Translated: CASSSGTPGNEQFF.

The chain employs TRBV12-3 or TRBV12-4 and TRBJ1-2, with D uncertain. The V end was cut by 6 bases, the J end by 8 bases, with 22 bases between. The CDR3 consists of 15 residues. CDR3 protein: CASSQDRPGWIGYTF. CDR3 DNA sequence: TGTGCCAGCAGCCAAGACCGCCCTGGGTGGATCGGCTACACCTTC.

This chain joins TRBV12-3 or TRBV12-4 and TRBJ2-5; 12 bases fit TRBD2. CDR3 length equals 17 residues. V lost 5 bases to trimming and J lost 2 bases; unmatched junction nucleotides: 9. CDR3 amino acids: CASSLLGLAGFQETQYF. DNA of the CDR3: TGTGCCAGCAGTCTTCTCGGACTAGCGGGGTTTCAAGAGACCCAGTACTTC.

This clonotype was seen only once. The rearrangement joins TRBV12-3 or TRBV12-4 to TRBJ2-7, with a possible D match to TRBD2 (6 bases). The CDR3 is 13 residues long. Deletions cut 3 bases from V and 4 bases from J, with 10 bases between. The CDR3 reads CASSFGSPYEQYF. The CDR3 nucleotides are TGTGCCAGCAGTTTCGGGAGCCCGTACGAGCAGTACTTC.

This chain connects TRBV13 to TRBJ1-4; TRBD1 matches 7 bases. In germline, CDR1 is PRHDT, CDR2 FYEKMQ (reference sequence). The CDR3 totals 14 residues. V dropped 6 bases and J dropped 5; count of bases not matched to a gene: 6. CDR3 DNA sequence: TGTGCCAGCAGTACGGGACAGCGGAATGAAAAACTGTTTTTT. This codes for CASSTGQRNEKLFF.

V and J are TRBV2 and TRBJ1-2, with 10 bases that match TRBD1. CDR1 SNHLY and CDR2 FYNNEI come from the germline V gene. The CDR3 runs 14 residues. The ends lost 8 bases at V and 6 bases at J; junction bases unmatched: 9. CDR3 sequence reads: CASPRRDRGDGYTF. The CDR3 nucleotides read TGTGCCAGCCCTAGAAGGGACAGGGGTGATGGCTACACCTTC.

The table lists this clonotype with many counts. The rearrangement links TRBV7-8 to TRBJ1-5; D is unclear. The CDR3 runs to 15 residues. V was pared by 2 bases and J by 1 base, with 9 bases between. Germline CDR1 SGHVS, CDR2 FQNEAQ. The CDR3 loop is CASSLKGRSNQPQHF. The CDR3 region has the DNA TGTGCCAGCAGCTTAAAAGGACGGAGCAATCAGCCCCAGCATTTT.

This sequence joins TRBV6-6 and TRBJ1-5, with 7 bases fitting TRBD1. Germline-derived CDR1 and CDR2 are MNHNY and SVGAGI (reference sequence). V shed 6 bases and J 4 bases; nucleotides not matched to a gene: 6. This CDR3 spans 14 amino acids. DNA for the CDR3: TGTGCCAGCAGCCGGGACAGAAGGAATCAGCCCCAGCATTTT. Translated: CASSRDRRNQPQHF.

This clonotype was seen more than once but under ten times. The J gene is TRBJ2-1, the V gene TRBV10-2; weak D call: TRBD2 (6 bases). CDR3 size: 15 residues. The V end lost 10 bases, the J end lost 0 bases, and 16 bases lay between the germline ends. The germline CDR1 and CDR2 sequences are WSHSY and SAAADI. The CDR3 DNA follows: TGCGCCACCCTGGAGGGGCTGAGCTCCTACAATGAGCAGTTCTTC. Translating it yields CATLEGLSSYNEQFF.

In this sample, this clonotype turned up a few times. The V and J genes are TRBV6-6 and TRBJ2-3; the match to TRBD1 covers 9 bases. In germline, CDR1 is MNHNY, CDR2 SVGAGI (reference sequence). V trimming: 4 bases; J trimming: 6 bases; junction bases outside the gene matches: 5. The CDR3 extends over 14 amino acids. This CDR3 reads CASSWTGVRDTQYF. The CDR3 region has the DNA TGTGCCAGCAGTTGGACAGGGGTTAGGGATACGCAGTATTTT.

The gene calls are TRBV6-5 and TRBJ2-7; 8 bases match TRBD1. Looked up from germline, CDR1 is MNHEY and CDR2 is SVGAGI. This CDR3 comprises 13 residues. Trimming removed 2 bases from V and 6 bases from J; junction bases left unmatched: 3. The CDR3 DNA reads TGTGCCAGCAGTTACCGGACAGGGCGCGAGCAGTACGTC. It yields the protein CASSYRTGREQYV.

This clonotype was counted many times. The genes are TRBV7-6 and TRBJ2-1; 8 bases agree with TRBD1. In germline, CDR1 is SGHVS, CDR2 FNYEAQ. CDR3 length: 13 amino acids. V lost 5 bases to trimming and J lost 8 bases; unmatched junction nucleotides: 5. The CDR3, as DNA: TGTGCCAGCAGCAACACACAGGGGGATGAGCAGTTCTTC. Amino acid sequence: CASSNTQGDEQFF.

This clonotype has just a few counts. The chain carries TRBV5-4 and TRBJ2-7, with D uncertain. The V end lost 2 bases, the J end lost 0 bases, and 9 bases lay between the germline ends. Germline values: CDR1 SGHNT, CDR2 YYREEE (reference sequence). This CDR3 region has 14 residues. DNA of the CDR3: TGTGCCAGCAGCTTAGCACGGAGCTCCTACGAGCAGTACTTC. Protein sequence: CASSLARSSYEQYF.

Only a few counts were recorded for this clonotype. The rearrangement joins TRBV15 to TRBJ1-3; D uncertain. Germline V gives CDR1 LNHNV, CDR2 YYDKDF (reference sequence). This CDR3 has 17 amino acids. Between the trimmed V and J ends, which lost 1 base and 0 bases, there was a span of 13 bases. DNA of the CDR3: TGTGCCACCAGCAGAGGTTTGGTCCGGAGCTCTGGAAACACCATATATTTT. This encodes CATSRGLVRSSGNTIYF. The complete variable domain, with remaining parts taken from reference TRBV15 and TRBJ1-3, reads DAMVIQNPRYQVTQFGKPVTLSCSQTLNHNVMYWYQQKSSQAPKLLFHYYDKDFNNEADTPDNFQSRRPNTSFCFLDIRSPGLGDTAMYLCATSRGLVRSSGNTIYFGEGSWLTVV.

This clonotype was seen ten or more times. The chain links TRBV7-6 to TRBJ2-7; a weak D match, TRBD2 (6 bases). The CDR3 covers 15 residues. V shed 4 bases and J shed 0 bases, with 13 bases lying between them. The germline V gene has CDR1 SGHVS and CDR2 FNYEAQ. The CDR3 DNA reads TGTGCCAGCAGCTCCCAAGGAGGGCTCTCCTACGAGCAGTACTTC. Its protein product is CASSSQGGLSYEQYF.

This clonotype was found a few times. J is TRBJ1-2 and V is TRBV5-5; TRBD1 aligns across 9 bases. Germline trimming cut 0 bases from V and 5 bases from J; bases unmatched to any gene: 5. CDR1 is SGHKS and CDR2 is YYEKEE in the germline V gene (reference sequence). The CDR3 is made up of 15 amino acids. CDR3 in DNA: TGTGCCAGCAGCTTGGTGGGACAGGGAATATATGGCTACACCTTC. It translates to CASSLVGQGIYGYTF. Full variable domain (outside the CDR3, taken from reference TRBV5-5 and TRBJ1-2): DAGVTQSPTHLIKTRGQQVTLRCSPISGHKSVSWYQQVLGQGPQFIFQYYEKEERGRGNFPDRFSARQFPNYSSELNVNALLLGDSALYLCASSLVGQGIYGYTFGSGTRLTVV.

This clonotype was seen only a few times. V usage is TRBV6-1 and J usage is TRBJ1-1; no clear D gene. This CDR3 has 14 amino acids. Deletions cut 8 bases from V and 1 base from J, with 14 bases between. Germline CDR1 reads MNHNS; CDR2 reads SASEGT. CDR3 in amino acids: CASHPREGNTEAFF. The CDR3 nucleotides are TGTGCCAGCCACCCGCGGGAGGGGAACACTGAAGCTTTCTTT.

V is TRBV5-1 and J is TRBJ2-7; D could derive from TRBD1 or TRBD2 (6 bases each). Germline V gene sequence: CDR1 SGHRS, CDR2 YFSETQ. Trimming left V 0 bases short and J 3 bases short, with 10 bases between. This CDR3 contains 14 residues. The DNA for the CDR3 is TGCGCCAGCAGCTTGGGGGGGGCCATCTACGAGCAGTACTTC. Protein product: CASSLGGAIYEQYF.

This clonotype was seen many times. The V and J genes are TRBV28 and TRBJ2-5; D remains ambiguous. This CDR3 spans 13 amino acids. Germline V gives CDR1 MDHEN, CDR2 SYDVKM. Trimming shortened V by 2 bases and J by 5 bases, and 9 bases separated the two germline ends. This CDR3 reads CASSLPNLETQYF. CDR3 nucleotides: TGTGCCAGCAGTTTACCGAACTTGGAGACCCAGTACTTC.

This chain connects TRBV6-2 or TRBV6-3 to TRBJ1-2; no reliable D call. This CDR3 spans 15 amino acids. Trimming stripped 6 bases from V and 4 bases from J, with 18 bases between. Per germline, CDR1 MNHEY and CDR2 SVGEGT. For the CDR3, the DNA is TGTGCCAGCAGCTTCCCCGAGTCAGTCATCTATGGCTACACCTTC. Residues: CASSFPESVIYGYTF.

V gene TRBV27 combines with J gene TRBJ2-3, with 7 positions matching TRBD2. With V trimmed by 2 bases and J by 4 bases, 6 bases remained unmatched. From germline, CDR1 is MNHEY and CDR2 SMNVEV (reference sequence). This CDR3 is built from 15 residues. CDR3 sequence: CASSLGGGRPDTQYF. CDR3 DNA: TGTGCCAGCAGTTTAGGCGGGGGTCGCCCAGATACGCAGTATTTT.

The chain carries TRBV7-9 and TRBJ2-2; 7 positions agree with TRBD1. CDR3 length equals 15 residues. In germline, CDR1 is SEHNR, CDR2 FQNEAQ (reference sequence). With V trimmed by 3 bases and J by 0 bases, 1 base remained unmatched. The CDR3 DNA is TGTGCCAGCAGCTTCAGGGGGACGAACACCGGGGAGCTGTTTTTT. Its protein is CASSFRGTNTGELFF.

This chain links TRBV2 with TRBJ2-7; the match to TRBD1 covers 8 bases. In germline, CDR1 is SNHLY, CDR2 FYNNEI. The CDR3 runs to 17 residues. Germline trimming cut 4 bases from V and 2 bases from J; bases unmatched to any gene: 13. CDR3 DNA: TGTGCCAGCAGTGTGTCGGACAGGGAGTTACGTACCTACGAGCAGTACTTC. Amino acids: CASSVSDRELRTYEQYF.

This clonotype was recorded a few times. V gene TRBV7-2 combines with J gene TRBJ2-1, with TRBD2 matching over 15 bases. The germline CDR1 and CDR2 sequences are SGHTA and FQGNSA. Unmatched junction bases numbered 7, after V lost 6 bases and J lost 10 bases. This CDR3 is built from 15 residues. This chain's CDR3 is CASRRTSGGAREQFF. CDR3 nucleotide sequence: TGTGCCAGCAGACGGACTAGCGGGGGGGCCCGGGAGCAGTTCTTC.

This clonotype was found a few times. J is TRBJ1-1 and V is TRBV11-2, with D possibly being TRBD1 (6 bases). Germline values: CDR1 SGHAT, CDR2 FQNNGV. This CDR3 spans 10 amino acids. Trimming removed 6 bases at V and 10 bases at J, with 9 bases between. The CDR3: CASRGHGAFF. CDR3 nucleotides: TGTGCCAGCAGGGGACACGGAGCTTTCTTT.